This TCR beta chain was retrieved from a study of CD8 T cells in Susac syndrome. Study as a whole: The Susac syndrome patients that were sequenced included 5 or 6 with active disease and under ten in remission. Patients with Susac syndrome had blood drawn and were at that point therapy-naive, on corticosteroids, or on intravenous immunoglobulin alone.

TEMRA cells were FACS-enriched, while CD8+ and CD4+ T cells were negatively isolated. The CDR3 covers 14 residues. Germline V gene sequence: CDR1 LNHNV, CDR2 YYDKDF (reference sequence). The V and J ends lost 0 bases and 4 bases respectively, with 9 bases between them. Overall study results and limits: In total CD8+ repertoires, approximately 15 Susac-specific public clones were found, and CD8+ TEMRA repertoires had about 5.

Comments on this clonotype: The antigen remains unidentified.

An input of roughly 0.5 to 1 ug of RNA was subjected to reverse transcription using random hexamers. One entry per CDR3 protein results from TCRdb running MiXCR on the immunoSEQ multiplex PCR reads. This sample yields 75,000 to 100,000 distinct CDR3 sequences, of which over 85% are seen a single time; around 0.94% belongs to the top ten. This clonotype was obtained from a human donor with Susac syndrome. The chain joins TRBV15 to TRBJ1-2, with D tentatively TRBD1 (6 bases). Sequenced material: CD8+ T cells from PBMCs. CDR3 bases: TGTGCCACCAGCAGAGATAGGGGGATCTATGGCTACACCTTC. It specifies CATSRDRGIYGYTF.